This TCR beta chain was sequenced for a study of CD8+CD57+ T cells in acquired aplastic anemia. Study observations and caveats: Statistical testing detected no significant gap in CD8+ Simpson's diversity between patients and controls.

Of note for this clonotype: Its target is not known.

Sequencing was done on patients that had shown CD8+CD57+ cell expansion by flow cytometry. J was trimmed by 4 bases and V by 4 bases; bases with no gene match: 7. This CDR3 is 15 amino acids long. Germline V lookup: CDR1 MGHDK, CDR2 SYGVNS. Researchers used genomic DNA as the template to profile TCR beta VDJ and CDR3. TCRdb fed the reads into MiXCR, producing one record per CDR3 protein. In the table there are just over 200,000 distinct CDR3 sequences, more than 55% of which are singletons. The receptor was derived from a human donor with aplastic anemia. J is TRBJ2-1 and V is TRBV25-1; 7 nucleotides line up with TRBD2. The sample comprised sorted CD4+, CD8+, or CD8+CD57+ T cells (not recorded which) from PBMCs. In DNA form, the CDR3 reads TGTGCCAGCAGTGTGGGGAGCGGGGCATACAATGAGCAGTTCTTC. Its translation: CASSVGSGAYNEQFF.